This T cell receptor beta chain appears in the sequencing data of a study of blood T cell repertoires in COVID-19 (dated by TCRdb to the early 2020s). Concerning the study at large: Samples from collaborators originated in the United States, Italy and Spain and spanned both the acute and convalescent phases of COVID-19. The material from the prospective study consisted of cDNA or gDNA derived from T cells, B-cell-depleted T cells, or PBMCs. Subjects who had been exposed to COVID-19, were actively infected with it, or had recovered from it provided the deeply sampled blood TCRbeta repertoires that made up the dataset. The repertoires were made available in a free public database intended to serve as a resource for research on the immune response to SARS-CoV-2. The samples were drawn from two sources: the first 160 participants of the ongoing ImmuneRACE study, and 1,200 or so subjects contributed by 6 global collaborators. Sample metadata almost always included a de-identified subject ID, COVID-19 status, age in years and sex. HLA class I and class II types, where available, came from metadata supplied by the sample provider rather than from assay-based typing. What the study reported, not specific to this receptor: The quantity of clinical and demographic metadata differed by source and by participant and was supplied without curation.

TCRbeta CDR3 regions were amplified from genomic DNA using the immunoSEQ Assay, a bias-controlled multiplex PCR. As for the original processing: The number of nucleated cells in each sample was estimated from the amplification of reference gene primers within the assay. To quantify the absolute abundance of each unique TCRbeta CDR3 rearrangement, sequence reads were collapsed and filtered. Productive Simpson clonality was computed per sample as the square root of Simpson's diversity index over productive rearrangements. Not all clones reach the TCRdb copy of this immuneACCESS table, which keeps in-frame sequences only. Checked studies attribute under half of the gap to unresolved V genes and leave the rest unexplained. The V and J calls and the clone size are those of that table, but D and trimming were determined from the DNA. Recorded for this sample are some 180,000 clones; 80% to 90% of them occurred a single time. The top ten constitute 12% of the sample.

This clone has a single count. There is no known antigen for this receptor. Within one base of it there is no much larger clone, and no base qualities were kept. CDR3 length: 12 amino acids, cysteine to phenylalanine. Only CDR3 DNA remains: 36 bases, in frame from the first base. CDR1 and CDR2 (LGHNT, FRNRAP) derive from the germline V gene. Ends trimmed: V by 7 bases, J by 8 bases; bases unmatched to a gene: 7. At one collaborating source in Seattle, patients were enrolled during active infection and were followed longitudinally through the course of disease. Whole blood was collected in K2EDTA tubes by collaborating institutions according to the institutions' own protocols. For TCRbeta analysis, collaborators shipped samples as frozen whole blood, isolated PBMCs, or DNA extracted from either of those sample types.

Sequenced sample: peripheral blood. The chain uses TRBV12-5 and TRBJ1-2, with TRBD1 identical over 7 junction bases. The receptor was isolated from an elderly woman with COVID-19, enrolled during active disease. The nucleotide sequence is TGTGCTAGTGATAACACAGGGGTCGGCTACACCTTC. The resulting protein is CASDNTGVGYTF. Full variable domain (CDR3 extended with the reference TRBV12-5 and TRBJ1-2 proteins): DARVTQTPRHKVTEMGQEVTMRCQPILGHNTVFWYRQTMMQGLELLAYFRNRAPLDDSGMPKDRFSAEMPDATLATLKIQPSEPRDSAVYFCASDNTGVGYTFGSGTRLTVV.